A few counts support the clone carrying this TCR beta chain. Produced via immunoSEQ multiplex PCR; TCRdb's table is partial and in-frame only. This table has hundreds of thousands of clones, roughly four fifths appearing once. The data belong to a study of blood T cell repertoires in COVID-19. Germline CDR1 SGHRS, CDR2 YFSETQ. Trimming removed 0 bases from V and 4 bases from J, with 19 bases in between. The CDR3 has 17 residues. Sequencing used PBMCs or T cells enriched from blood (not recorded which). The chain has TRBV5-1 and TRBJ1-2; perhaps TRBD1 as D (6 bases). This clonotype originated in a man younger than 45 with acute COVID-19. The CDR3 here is CASSLAGQKNRGYGYTF. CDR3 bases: TGCGCCAGCAGCTTGGCGGGACAAAAGAACAGAGGCTATGGCTACACCTTC. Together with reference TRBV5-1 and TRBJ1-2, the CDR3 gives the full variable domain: KAGVTQTPRYLIKTRGQQVTLSCSPISGHRSVSWYQQTPGQGLQFLFEYFSETQRNKGNFPGRFSGRQFSNSRSEMNVSTLELGDSALYLCASSLAGQKNRGYGYTFGSGTRLTVV.